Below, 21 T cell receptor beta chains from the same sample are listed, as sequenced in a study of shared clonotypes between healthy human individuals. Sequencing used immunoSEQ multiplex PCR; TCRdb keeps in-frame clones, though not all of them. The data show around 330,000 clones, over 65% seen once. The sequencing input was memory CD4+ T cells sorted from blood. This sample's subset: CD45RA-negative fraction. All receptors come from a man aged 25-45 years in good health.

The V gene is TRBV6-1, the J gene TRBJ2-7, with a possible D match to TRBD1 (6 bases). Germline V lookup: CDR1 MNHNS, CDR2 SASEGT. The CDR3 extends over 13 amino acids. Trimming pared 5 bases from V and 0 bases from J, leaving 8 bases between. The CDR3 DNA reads TGTGCCAGCAGTAGGGACAACTCCTACGAGCAGTACTTC. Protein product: CASSRDNSYEQYF.

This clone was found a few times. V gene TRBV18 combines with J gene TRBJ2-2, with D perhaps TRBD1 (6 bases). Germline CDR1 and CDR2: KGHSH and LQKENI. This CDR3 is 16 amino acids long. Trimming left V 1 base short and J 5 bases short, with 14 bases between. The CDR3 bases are TGTGCCAGCTCACCACTCGGGGCAGGGGAGACCGGGGAGCTGTTTTTT. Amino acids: CASSPLGAGETGELFF.

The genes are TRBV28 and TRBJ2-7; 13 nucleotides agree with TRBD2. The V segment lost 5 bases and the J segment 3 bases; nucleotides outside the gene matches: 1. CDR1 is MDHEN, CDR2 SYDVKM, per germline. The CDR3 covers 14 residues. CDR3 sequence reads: CASSGLAGDYEQYF. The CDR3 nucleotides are TGTGCCAGCAGTGGACTAGCGGGAGACTACGAGCAGTACTTC.

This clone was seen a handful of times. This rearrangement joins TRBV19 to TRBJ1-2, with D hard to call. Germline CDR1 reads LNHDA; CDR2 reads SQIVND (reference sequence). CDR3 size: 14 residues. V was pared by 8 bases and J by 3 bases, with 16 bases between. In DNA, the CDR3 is TGTGCCAGTTCACCGGGCAGAGAATACTATGGCTACACCTTC. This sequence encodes CASSPGREYYGYTF.

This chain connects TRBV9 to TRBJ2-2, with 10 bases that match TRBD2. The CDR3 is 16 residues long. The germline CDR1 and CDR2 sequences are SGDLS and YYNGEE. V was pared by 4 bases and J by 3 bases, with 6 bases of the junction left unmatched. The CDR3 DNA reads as TGTGCCAGCAGCCCCCGGACTAGCGGATACACCGGGGAGCTGTTTTTT. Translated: CASSPRTSGYTGELFF.

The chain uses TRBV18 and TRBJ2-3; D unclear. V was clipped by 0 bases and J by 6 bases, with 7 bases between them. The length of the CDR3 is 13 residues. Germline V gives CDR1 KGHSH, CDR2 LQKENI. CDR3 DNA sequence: TGTGCCAGCTCACCACCGAATATGGATACGCAGTATTTT. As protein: CASSPPNMDTQYF.

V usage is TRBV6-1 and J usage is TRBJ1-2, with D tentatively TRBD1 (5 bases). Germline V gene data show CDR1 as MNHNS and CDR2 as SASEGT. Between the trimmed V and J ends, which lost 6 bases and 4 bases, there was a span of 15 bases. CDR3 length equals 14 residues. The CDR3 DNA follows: TGTGCCAGCAGCCTCTCAGGACAAGCCTATGGCTACACCTTC. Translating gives CASSLSGQAYGYTF.

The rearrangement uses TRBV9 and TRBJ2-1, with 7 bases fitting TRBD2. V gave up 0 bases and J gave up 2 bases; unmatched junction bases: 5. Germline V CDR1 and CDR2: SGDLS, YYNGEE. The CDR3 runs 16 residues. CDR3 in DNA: TGTGCCAGCAGCGTAGTGCGGGAGACAGCCTACAATGAGCAGTTCTTC. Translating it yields CASSVVRETAYNEQFF. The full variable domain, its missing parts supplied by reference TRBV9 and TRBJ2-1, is DSGVTQTPKHLITATGQRVTLRCSPRSGDLSVYWYQQSLDQGLQFLIQYYNGEERAKGNILERFSAQQFPDLHSELNLSSLELGDSALYFCASSVVRETAYNEQFFGPGTRLTVL.

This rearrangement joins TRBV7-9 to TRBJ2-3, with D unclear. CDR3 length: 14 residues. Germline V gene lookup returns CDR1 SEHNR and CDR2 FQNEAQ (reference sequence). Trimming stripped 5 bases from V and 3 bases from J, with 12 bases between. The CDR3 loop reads CASSRISYTDTQYF. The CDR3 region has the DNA TGTGCCAGCAGCCGGATATCCTATACAGATACGCAGTATTTT.

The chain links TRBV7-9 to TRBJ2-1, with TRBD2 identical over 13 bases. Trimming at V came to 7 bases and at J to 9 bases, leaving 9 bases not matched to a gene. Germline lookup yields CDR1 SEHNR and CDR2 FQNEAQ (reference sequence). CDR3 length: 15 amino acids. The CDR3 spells CASTTRTSGSLEQFF. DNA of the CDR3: TGTGCCAGCACGACGAGGACTAGCGGGAGCCTTGAGCAGTTCTTC.

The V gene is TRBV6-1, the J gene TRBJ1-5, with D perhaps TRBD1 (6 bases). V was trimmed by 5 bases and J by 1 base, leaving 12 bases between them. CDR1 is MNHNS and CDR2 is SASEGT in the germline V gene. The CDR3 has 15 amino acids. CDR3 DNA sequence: TGTGCCAGCAGTACCAGACAGGAGAGCAATCAGCCCCAGCATTTT. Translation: CASSTRQESNQPQHF.

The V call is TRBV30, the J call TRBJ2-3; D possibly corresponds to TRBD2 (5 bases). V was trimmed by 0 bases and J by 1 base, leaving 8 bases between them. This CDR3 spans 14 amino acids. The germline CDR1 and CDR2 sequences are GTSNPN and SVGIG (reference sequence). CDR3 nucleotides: TGTGCCTGGAGTGTGCGGGCGGGCACAGATACGCAGTATTTT. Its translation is CAWSVRAGTDTQYF.

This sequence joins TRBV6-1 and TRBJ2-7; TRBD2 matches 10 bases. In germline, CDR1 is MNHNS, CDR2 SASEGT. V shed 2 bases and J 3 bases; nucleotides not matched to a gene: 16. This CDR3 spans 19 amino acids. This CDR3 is CASSEFFLSGAGGYYEQYF. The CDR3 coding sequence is TGTGCCAGCAGTGAATTCTTCCTGAGCGGAGCGGGAGGGTACTACGAGCAGTACTTC.

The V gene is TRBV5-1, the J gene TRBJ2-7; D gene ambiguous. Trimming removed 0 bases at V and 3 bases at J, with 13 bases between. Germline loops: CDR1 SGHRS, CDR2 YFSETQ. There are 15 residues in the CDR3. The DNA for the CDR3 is TGCGCCAGCAGCTTGGCCTCGGTCAACTACTACGAGCAGTACTTC. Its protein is CASSLASVNYYEQYF. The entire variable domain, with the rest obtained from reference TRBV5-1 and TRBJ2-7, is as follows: KAGVTQTPRYLIKTRGQQVTLSCSPISGHRSVSWYQQTPGQGLQFLFEYFSETQRNKGNFPGRFSGRQFSNSRSEMNVSTLELGDSALYLCASSLASVNYYEQYFGPGTRLTVT.

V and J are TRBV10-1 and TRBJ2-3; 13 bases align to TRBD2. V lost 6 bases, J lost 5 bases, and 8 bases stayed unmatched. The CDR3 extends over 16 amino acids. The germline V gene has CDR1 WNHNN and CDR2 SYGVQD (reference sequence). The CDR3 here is CASSEGLAGDVDTQYF. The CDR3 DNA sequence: TGCGCCAGCAGCGAAGGACTAGCGGGAGATGTAGATACGCAGTATTTT.

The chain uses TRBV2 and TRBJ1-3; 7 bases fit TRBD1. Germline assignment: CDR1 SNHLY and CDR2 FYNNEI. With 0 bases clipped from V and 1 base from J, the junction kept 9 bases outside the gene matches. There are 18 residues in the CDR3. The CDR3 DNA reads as TGTGCCAGCAGTGAAGCTGGGGACAGCTATCTATCTGGAAACACCATATATTTT. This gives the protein CASSEAGDSYLSGNTIYF.

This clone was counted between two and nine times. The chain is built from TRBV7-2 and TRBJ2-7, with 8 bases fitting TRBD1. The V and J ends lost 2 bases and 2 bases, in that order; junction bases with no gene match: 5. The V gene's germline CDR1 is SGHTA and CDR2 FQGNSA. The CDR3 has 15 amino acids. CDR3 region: CASSLSGGVTYEQYF. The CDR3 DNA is TGTGCCAGCAGCTTATCAGGGGGCGTCACCTACGAGCAGTACTTC.

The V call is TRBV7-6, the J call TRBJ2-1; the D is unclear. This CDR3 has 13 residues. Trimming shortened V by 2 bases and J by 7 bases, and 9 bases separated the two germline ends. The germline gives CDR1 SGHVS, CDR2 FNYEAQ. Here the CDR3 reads CASSLNQLNEQFF. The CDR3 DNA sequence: TGTGCCAGCAGCTTAAACCAATTGAATGAGCAGTTCTTC.

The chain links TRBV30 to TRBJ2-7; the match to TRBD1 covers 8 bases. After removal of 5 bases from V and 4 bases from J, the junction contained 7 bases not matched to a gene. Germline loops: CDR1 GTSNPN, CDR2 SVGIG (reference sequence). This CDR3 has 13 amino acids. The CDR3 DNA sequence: TGTGCCTGGGTACCCGACAGGGGTTACGAGCAGTACTTC. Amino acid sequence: CAWVPDRGYEQYF.

The CDR3: CASSPYTGQGADTQYF. For the CDR3, the DNA is TGTGCCAGCAGCCCGTATACTGGCCAGGGGGCAGATACGCAGTATTTT. V usage is TRBV14 and J usage is TRBJ2-3; TRBD1 agrees at 7 bases. The CDR3 loop spans 16 amino acids. With V trimmed by 4 bases and J by 4 bases, 11 bases remained unmatched. Germline V gives CDR1 SGHDN, CDR2 FVKESK. The complete variable domain, with remaining parts taken from reference TRBV14 and TRBJ2-3, reads EAGVTQFPSHSVIEKGQTVTLRCDPISGHDNLYWYRRVMGKEIKFLLHFVKESKQDESGMPNNRFLAERTGGTYSTLKVQPAELEDSGVYFCASSPYTGQGADTQYFGPGTRLTVL.

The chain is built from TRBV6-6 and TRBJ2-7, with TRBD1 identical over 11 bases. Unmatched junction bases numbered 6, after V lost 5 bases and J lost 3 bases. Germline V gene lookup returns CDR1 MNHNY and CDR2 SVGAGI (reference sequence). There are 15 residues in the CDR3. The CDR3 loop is CASSTRDRGIYEQYF. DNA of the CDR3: TGTGCCAGCAGTACCCGGGACAGGGGGATCTACGAGCAGTACTTC.